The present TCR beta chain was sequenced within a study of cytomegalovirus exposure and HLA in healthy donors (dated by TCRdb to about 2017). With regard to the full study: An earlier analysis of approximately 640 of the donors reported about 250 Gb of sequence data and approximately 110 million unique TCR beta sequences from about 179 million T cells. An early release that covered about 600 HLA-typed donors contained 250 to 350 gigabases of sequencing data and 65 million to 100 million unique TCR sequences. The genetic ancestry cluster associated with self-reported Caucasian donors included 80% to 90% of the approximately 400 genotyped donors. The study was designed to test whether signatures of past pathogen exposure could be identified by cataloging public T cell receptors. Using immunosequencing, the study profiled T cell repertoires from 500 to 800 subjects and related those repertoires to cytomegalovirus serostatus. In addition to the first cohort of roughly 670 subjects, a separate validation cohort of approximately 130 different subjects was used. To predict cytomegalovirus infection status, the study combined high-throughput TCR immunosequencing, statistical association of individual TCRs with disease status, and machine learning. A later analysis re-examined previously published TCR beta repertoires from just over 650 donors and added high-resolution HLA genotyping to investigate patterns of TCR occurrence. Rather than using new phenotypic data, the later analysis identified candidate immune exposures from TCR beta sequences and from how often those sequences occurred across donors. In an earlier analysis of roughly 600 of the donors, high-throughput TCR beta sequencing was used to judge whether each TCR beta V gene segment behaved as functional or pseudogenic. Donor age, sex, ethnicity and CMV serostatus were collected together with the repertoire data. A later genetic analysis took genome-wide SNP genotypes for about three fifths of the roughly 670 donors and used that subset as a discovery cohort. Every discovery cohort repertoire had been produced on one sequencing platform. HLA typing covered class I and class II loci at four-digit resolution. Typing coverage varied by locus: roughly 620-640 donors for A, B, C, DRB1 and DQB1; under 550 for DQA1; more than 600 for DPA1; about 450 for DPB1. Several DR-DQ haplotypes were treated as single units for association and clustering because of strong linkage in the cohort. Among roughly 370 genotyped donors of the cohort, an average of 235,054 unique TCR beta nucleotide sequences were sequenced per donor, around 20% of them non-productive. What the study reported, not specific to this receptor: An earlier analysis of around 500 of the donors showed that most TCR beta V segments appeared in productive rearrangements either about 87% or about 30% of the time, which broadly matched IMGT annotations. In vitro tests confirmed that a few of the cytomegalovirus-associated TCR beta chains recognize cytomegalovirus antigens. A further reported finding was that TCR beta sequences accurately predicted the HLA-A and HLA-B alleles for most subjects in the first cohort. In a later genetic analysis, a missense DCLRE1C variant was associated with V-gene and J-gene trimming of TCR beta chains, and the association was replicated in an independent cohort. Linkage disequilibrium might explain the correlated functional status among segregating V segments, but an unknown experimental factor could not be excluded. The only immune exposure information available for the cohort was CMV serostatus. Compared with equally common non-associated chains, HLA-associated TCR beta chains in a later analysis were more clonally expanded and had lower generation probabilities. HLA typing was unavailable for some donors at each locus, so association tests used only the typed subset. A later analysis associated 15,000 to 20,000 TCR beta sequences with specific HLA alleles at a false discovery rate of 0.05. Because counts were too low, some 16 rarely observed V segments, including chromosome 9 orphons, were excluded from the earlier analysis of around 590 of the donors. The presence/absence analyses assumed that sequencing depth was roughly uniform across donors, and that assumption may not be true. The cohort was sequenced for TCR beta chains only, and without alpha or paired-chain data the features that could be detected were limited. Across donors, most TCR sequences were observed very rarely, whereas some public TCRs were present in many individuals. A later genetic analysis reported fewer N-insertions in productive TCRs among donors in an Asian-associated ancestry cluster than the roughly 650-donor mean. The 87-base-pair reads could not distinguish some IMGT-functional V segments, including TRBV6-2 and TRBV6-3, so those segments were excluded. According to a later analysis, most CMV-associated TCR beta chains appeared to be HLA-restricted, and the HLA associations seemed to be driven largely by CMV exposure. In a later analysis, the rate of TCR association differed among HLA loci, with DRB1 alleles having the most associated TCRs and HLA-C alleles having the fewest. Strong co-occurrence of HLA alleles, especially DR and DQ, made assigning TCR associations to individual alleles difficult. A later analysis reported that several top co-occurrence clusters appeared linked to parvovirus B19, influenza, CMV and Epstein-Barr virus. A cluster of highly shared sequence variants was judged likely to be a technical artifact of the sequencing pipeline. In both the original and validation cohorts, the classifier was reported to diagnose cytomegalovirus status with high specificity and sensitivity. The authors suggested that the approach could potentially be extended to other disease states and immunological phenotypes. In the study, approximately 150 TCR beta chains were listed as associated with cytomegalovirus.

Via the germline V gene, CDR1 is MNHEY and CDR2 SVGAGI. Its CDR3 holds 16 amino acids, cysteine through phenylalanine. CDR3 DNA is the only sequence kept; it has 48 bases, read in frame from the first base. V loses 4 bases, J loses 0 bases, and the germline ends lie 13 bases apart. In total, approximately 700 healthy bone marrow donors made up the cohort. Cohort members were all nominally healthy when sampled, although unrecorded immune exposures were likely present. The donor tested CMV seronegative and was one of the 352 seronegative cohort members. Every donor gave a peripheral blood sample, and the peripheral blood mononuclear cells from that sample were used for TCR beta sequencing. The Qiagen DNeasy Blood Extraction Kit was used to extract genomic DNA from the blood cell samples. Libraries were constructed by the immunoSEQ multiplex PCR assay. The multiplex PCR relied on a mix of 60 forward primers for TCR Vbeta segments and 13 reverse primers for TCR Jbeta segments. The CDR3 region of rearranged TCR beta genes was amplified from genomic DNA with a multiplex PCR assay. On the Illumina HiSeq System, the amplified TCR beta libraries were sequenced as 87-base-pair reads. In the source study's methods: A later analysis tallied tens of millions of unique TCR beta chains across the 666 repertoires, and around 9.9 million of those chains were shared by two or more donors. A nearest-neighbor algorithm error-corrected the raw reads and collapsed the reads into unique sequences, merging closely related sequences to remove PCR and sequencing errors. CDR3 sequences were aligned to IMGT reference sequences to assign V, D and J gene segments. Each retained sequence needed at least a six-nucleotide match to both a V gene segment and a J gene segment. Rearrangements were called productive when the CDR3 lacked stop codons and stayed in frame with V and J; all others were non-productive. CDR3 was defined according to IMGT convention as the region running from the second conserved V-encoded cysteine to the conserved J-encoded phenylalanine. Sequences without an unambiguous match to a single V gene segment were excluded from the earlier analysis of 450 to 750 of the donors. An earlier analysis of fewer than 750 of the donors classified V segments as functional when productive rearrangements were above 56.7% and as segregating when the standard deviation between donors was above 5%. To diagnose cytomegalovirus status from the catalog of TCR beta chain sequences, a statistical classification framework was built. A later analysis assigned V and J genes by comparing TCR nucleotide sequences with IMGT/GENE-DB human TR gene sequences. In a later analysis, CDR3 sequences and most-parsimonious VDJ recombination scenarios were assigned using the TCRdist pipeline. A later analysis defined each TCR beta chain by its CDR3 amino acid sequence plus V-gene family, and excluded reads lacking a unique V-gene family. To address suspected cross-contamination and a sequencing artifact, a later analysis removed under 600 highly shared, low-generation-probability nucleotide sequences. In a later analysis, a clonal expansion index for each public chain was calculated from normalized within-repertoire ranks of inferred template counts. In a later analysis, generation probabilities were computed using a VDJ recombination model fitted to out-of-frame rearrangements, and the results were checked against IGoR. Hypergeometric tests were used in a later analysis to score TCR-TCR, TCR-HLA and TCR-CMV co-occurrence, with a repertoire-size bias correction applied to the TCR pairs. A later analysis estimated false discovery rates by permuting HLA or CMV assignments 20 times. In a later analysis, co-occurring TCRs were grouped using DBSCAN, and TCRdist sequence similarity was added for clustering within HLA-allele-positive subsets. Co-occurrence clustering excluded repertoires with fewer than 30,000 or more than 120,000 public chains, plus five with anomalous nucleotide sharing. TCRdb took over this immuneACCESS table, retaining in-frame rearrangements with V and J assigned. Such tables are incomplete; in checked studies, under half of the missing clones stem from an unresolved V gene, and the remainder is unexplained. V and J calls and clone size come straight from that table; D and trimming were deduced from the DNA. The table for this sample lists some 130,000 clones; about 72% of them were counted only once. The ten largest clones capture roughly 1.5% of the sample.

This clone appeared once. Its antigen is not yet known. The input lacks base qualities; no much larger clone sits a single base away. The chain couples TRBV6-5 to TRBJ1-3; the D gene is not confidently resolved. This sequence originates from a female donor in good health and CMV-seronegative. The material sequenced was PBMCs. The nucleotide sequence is TGTGCCAGCAGTTCGGGATCTTATGACTCTGGAAACACCATATATTTT. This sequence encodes CASSSGSYDSGNTIYF.